These T cell receptor beta chains were read from a single sample in a study of control samples from healthy donors and cancer patients. Only in-frame clones appear in the TCRdb table, and some are missing; sequencing was by immunoSEQ multiplex PCR. The sample contains about 80,000 clones, about 79% of which appear only once. Sequencing was performed on PBMCs. These receptors were collected from a man in his sixties with head and neck cancer. The CDR3 runs from the conserved cysteine through the conserved F or W. D genes are given only for firm matches. The size of a clone is reported for some rows only, either as once, few or many, or as a class for expanded clones.

- | - | TRBJ2-1 | TRBV12-5 | TGTGCTAGTGGTTTGGACTCGCTTGAGCAGTTCTTC | CASGLDSLEQFF
- | - | TRBJ2-7 | TRBV5-4 | TGTGCCAGCAGCGACGCAATTCGCGAGCAGTACTTC | CASSDAIREQYF
- | - | TRBJ2-5 | TRBV9 | TGTGCCAGATTTGGAGGGCTAGGAAGTCGTCGGGAGACCCAGTACTTC | CARFGGLGSRRETQYF
few | - | TRBJ2-5 | TRBV5-1 | TGCGCCAGCAGCCGACGGACACCCCCGGAGACCCAGTACTTC | CASSRRTPPETQYF
- | - | TRBJ1-1 | TRBV7-9 | TGTGCCAGCAGTGTCACAGGGCTCTTGAACACTGAAGCTTTCTTT | CASSVTGLLNTEAFF
- | - | TRBJ1-5 | TRBV15 | TGTGCCACCGCTTCGGGACACGGCAATCAGCCCCAGCATTTT | CATASGHGNQPQHF
- | - | TRBJ2-7 | TRBV6-5 | TGTGCCAGCCGCCTTATCGGGAACCGAGGTGAGCAGTACTTC | CASRLIGNRGEQYF
- | - | TRBJ2-7 | TRBV30 | TGTGCCTGGGGACCGGGTACCGTGCAGTACTTC | CAWGPGTVQYF
- | TRBD2 | TRBJ2-5 | TRBV7-2 | TGTGCCAGCAGCCCCAGGGTCGGGGAGGGGGAGACCCAGTACTTC | CASSPRVGEGETQYF
- | TRBD1 | TRBJ1-4 | TRBV24-1 | TGTGCCACTAGAGGGGGCCGTAATGAAAAACTGTTTTTT | CATRGGRNEKLFF
- | - | TRBJ2-7 | TRBV10-3 | TGTGCCATCAGTGAGTTCGAATCGTACGAGCAGTACTTC | CAISEFESYEQYF
- | TRBD2 | TRBJ2-7 | TRBV5-6 | TGTGCCAGCAGCTTGGGGGGGGGAGGGAGCTCCTACGAGCAGTACTTC | CASSLGGGGSSYEQYF
- | - | TRBJ1-5 | TRBV10-3 | TGTGCCATCCGGCAGGGTGTCAATCAGCCCCAGCATTTT | CAIRQGVNQPQHF
- | - | TRBJ2-7 | TRBV2 | TGTGCCAGCAGTAGTCTCCGCGTTGGCCTCTACGAGCAGTACTTC | CASSSLRVGLYEQYF
- | - | TRBJ1-4 | TRBV28 | TGTGCCAGCAGGGACGGGGGCTCTTTTGAAAAACTGTTTTTT | CASRDGGSFEKLFF
few | TRBD2 | TRBJ2-4 | TRBV15 | TGTGCCACCAGCACCCAAGCGGGAGGGCCAAAAAACATTCAGTACTTC | CATSTQAGGPKNIQYF
- | - | TRBJ2-2 | TRBV6-5 | TGTGCCAGCAGTTTCCGACTCGCAACGAACACCGGGGAGCTGTTTTTT | CASSFRLATNTGELFF
- | - | TRBJ1-1 | TRBV6-2/TRBV6-3 | TGTGCCAGCAGTTACCATCCCCGCGGAGCTTTCTTT | CASSYHPRGAFF
- | TRBD2 | TRBJ2-3 | TRBV5-1 | TGCGCCAGCAGCTTGGCCTGGCGAATGGGACTAGCTTTCACAGATACGCAGTATTTT | CASSLAWRMGLAFTDTQYF
- | TRBD1 | TRBJ1-5 | TRBV19 | TGTGCCAGTAGTATATTTGGGACAGGGGGGACCAATCAGCCCCAGCATTTT | CASSIFGTGGTNQPQHF
- | TRBD2 | TRBJ2-1 | TRBV7-9 | TGTGCCAGCAGCGAGGGGACTAGCGGGAATCGGTTGACGAAGTTCTTC | CASSEGTSGNRLTKFF
- | - | TRBJ2-1 | TRBV12-3/TRBV12-4 | TGTGCCAGCACCTCCGGGTATGAGCAGTTCTTC | CASTSGYEQFF
- | - | TRBJ2-1 | TRBV19 | TGTGCCAGTAGTAAGAATGGGTGGGGGGAGCAGTTCTTC | CASSKNGWGEQFF
- | TRBD2 | TRBJ2-5 | TRBV27 | TGTGCCAGCAGTCCCAGACTAGCGGGAGGGAGAGAGACCCAGTACTTC | CASSPRLAGGRETQYF
- | TRBD1 | TRBJ1-1 | TRBV5-1 | TGCGCCAGCAGCTTGGTTCAGGGGGGCACTGAAGCTTTCTTT | CASSLVQGGTEAFF
once | - | TRBJ1-6 | TRBV13 | TGTGCCAGCAGCTTAACCGGATCACCCCTCCACTTT | CASSLTGSPLHF
- | - | TRBJ1-3 | TRBV19 | TGTGCCAGTAGGAGAGGAAACACCATATATTTT | CASRRGNTIYF
- | TRBD1 | TRBJ2-3 | TRBV7-9 | TGTGCCAGCAGCTTAGTGACAGGGGGCCCCACAGATACGCAGTATTTT | CASSLVTGGPTDTQYF
- | - | TRBJ1-2 | TRBV6-5 | TGTGCCAGCAGTTACTACCCCGAAGGGTTGGGCATCGGCTACACCTTC | CASSYYPEGLGIGYTF
- | TRBD1 | TRBJ2-3 | TRBV5-4 | TGTGCCAGCAGCGGGGACAGAAGATACTCCGAGGATACGCAGTATTTT | CASSGDRRYSEDTQYF
- | TRBD1 | TRBJ2-6 | TRBV27 | TGTGCCAGCAGTCCAAGCCTCGGACAGGTACAAGCTGGGGCCAACGTCCTGACTTTC | CASSPSLGQVQAGANVLTF
- | - | TRBJ1-1 | TRBV3-1/TRBV3-2 | TGTGCCAGCACCACGTCGACCTTGAACACTGAAGCTTTCTTT | CASTTSTLNTEAFF
- | - | TRBJ1-1 | TRBV3-1/TRBV3-2 | TGTGCCAGCAGCCAAGTCGGGGACGCTGAAGCTTTCTTT | CASSQVGDAEAFF
- | - | TRBJ1-1 | TRBV6-5 | TGTGCCAGCAGTAATCCGGGACTCCAGAACACTGAAGCTTTCTTT | CASSNPGLQNTEAFF
few | - | TRBJ2-3 | TRBV6-2/TRBV6-3 | TGTGCCAGCAGCCCTAGCACAGATACGCAGTATTTT | CASSPSTDTQYF
- | - | TRBJ2-2 | TRBV21-1 | TGTGCCAGCAGCAAATTGGGGGAGCTGTTTTTT | CASSKLGELFF
few | - | TRBJ2-7 | TRBV10-3 | TGTGCCATCAAAGGCGAACGCCAGGGCTACGAGCAGTACTTC | CAIKGERQGYEQYF
- | - | TRBJ2-4 | TRBV28 | TGTGCCAGCAGTTTAGAGGGGCAATGGGACAAAAACATTCAGTACTTC | CASSLEGQWDKNIQYF
- | TRBD1 | TRBJ1-2 | TRBV28 | TGTGCCAGCAGTTCGTCGGGACAGGGCGACTATGGCTACACCTTC | CASSSSGQGDYGYTF
- | - | TRBJ2-1 | TRBV25-1 | TGTGCCAGCAGTACATGGGCGGGCAATGAGCAGTTCTTC | CASSTWAGNEQFF
- | - | TRBJ2-7 | TRBV18 | TGTGCCAGCTCCCCTTTAAGTTCCGGACGCGAGCAGTACTTC | CASSPLSSGREQYF
- | - | TRBJ1-1 | TRBV24-1 | TGTGCCACCAGTGATTCAGCGTTCCCCGGGAACACTGAAGCTTTCTTT | CATSDSAFPGNTEAFF
- | TRBD2 | TRBJ2-5 | TRBV5-4 | TGTGCCAGGAACGGGACTAGCGGGAAACAAGAGACCCAGTACTTC | CARNGTSGKQETQYF
- | - | TRBJ2-3 | TRBV27 | TGTGCCAGCAGCACACTAGTAAGCACAGATACGCAGTATTTT | CASSTLVSTDTQYF
- | TRBD2 | TRBJ2-3 | TRBV19 | TGTGCCAGTAGTATAGACGGGAGGGTCTTCACTAGCACAGATACGCAGTATTTT | CASSIDGRVFTSTDTQYF
- | TRBD2 | TRBJ2-1 | TRBV3-1/TRBV3-2 | TGTGCCAGCAGCCAGGAACTAGCGGGAGGATACGGGGAGCAGTTCTTC | CASSQELAGGYGEQFF
- | TRBD2 | TRBJ2-1 | TRBV5-1 | TGCGCCAGCAGAAGCCCGGGACTAGCGGGGAATGAGCAGTTCTTC | CASRSPGLAGNEQFF
- | - | TRBJ1-4 | TRBV6-5 | TGTGCCAGCAGTTCGGGGCCCGCAACTAATGAAAAACTGTTTTTT | CASSSGPATNEKLFF
- | TRBD1 | TRBJ1-1 | TRBV18 | TGTGCCAGCTCACCCGGGACAGGGGGAAACACTGAAGCTTTCTTT | CASSPGTGGNTEAFF
- | TRBD1 | TRBJ1-2 | TRBV5-1 | TGCGCCAGCAGCCCTCACACCGGGACAGCAACTAACTATGGCTACACCTTC | CASSPHTGTATNYGYTF
- | - | TRBJ2-2 | TRBV5-8 | TGTGCCAGCAGCTTGGGAGACACGAACACCGGGGAGCTGTTTTTT | CASSLGDTNTGELFF
- | - | TRBJ2-3 | TRBV7-6 | TGTGCCAGCAGCTCGGGACGGGTCACAGATACGCAGTATTTT | CASSSGRVTDTQYF
once | - | TRBJ2-2 | TRBV15 | TGTGCCACCAGCAGAGATCAAGGTACCGGGGAGCTGTTTTTT | CATSRDQGTGELFF
- | TRBD1 | TRBJ1-5 | TRBV6-5 | TGTGCCAGCAGTCGAACAGGGGGCAATCAGCCCCAGCATTTT | CASSRTGGNQPQHF
- | TRBD1 | TRBJ1-6 | TRBV27 | TGTGCCAGCAGTTTTCGACAGGGGGCGCAGGTCAATTCACCCCTCCACTTT | CASSFRQGAQVNSPLHF
- | - | TRBJ2-1 | TRBV20-1 | TGCAGGGCCTATGGCGGTGAGCAGTTCTTC | CRAYGGEQFF
- | - | TRBJ1-5 | TRBV9 | TGTGCCAGCAGCGTAGGGTATAGCAATCAGCCCCAGCATTTT | CASSVGYSNQPQHF
- | - | TRBJ2-7 | TRBV4-2 | TGTGCCAGCAGCCAACCCGGACTTTACTACGAGCAGTACTTC | CASSQPGLYYEQYF
- | - | TRBJ2-2 | TRBV11-3 | TGTGCCAGCAGCTTAAACACCGGGGAGCTGTTTTTT | CASSLNTGELFF
- | - | TRBJ2-5 | TRBV27 | TGTGCCAGCAGGGAGAGGGAGACCCAGTACTTC | CASRERETQYF